A selection of T cell receptor beta chains follows, all from one sample in a study of blood T cell repertoires in COVID-19. Assay used: immunoSEQ multiplex PCR; TCRdb lists only in-frame clones, some missing. The sample lists approximately 120,000 clones, roughly 72% occurring once. Sequenced sample: peripheral blood. These receptors came from a man aged 60 to 69 with acute or convalescent COVID-19. Each CDR3 is given with its conserved first and last residue. The D gene is left open where the match is weak. The listing skips clone size in some rows; elsewhere it reads once, few, many or a size class.

J: TRBJ1-1; size: NA; V: TRBV27; D: TRBD1; DNA: TGTGCCAGCATGACTGATACAGGGGGCGCTAACACTGAAGCTTTCTTT; CDR3: CASMTDTGGANTEAFF
J: TRBJ2-5; size: once; V: TRBV11-3; D: NA; DNA: TGTGCCAGCAGCTTTTTTGGCGGGCAGTACCAAGAGACCCAGTACTTC; CDR3: CASSFFGGQYQETQYF
J: TRBJ1-5; size: NA; V: TRBV19; D: TRBD1; DNA: TGTGCCAGTAGTAGACAGGGTTTAGGCAATCAGCCCCAGCATTTT; CDR3: CASSRQGLGNQPQHF
J: TRBJ2-7; size: NA; V: TRBV11-3; D: NA; DNA: TGTGCCAGCAGCTTTCGGCAGGTCCCCTACGAGCAGTACTTC; CDR3: CASSFRQVPYEQYF
J: TRBJ1-2; size: NA; V: TRBV19; D: NA; DNA: TGTGCCAGTAGTATTTCGTGGGGCAGCAAGGGCTACACCTTC; CDR3: CASSISWGSKGYTF
J: TRBJ1-1; size: NA; V: TRBV7-8; D: NA; DNA: TGTGCCAGCAGCCGAGGAGGCAGCTTGAACACTGAAGCTTTCTTT; CDR3: CASSRGGSLNTEAFF
J: TRBJ1-2; size: NA; V: TRBV29-1; D: NA; DNA: TGCAGCGTTGAAGGACGGGGAGTTGGCTATGGCTACACCTTC; CDR3: CSVEGRGVGYGYTF
J: TRBJ2-2; size: NA; V: TRBV3-1/TRBV3-2; D: TRBD2; DNA: TGTGCCAGCAGCCCACAGACTAGCGGGACGACCGGGGAGCTGTTTTTT; CDR3: CASSPQTSGTTGELFF
J: TRBJ2-7; size: NA; V: TRBV4-2; D: NA; DNA: TGTGCCAGCAGCCAAGATCAACGAGGCTACGAGCAGTACTTC; CDR3: CASSQDQRGYEQYF
J: TRBJ1-2; size: NA; V: TRBV3-1/TRBV3-2; D: NA; DNA: TGTGCCAGCCAAAGGGGAGGAGGCGGCTACACCTTC; CDR3: CASQRGGGGYTF
J: TRBJ2-6; size: NA; V: TRBV5-4; D: TRBD1; DNA: TGTGCCAGCAGCATCAGGGGGCGCATTTCTGGGGCCAACGTCCTGACTTTC; CDR3: CASSIRGRISGANVLTF
J: TRBJ1-6; size: NA; V: TRBV30; D: TRBD1; DNA: TGTGCCTGGAGTGTACAGGGGGGGAATTCACCCCTCCACTTT; CDR3: CAWSVQGGNSPLHF
J: TRBJ1-2; size: NA; V: TRBV24-1; D: NA; DNA: TGTGCCACCAGTGACAACCCGAAGGGGTACTATGGCTACACCTTC; CDR3: CATSDNPKGYYGYTF
J: TRBJ1-5; size: once; V: TRBV6-6; D: TRBD1; DNA: TGTGCCAGCAGTCCCGGACAGGGGGCGGGGGGAAGCAATCAGCCCCAGCATTTT; CDR3: CASSPGQGAGGSNQPQHF
J: TRBJ2-7; size: few; V: TRBV29-1; D: NA; DNA: TGCAGCGTTGAGGGGGGGCCTCCCTCCTACGAGCAGTACTTC; CDR3: CSVEGGPPSYEQYF
J: TRBJ1-4; size: many; V: TRBV5-1; D: TRBD1; DNA: TGCGCCAGCAGCTTGGGCCAGGGACAGCTTAATGAAAAACTGTTTTTT; CDR3: CASSLGQGQLNEKLFF
J: TRBJ2-2; size: NA; V: TRBV6-2/TRBV6-3; D: NA; DNA: TGTGCCAGCAGTTACGGTGGGGGGGCCTGGGAGCTGTTTTTT; CDR3: CASSYGGGAWELFF
J: TRBJ2-1; size: NA; V: TRBV7-3; D: TRBD2; DNA: TGTGCCAGCAGCTTAAGTACTAGCGGGGGTGGTGAGCAGTTCTTC; CDR3: CASSLSTSGGGEQFF
J: TRBJ1-5; size: few; V: TRBV3-1/TRBV3-2; D: NA; DNA: TGTGCCAGCAGCTCGTCGACGGGAAAGTATCAGCCCCAGCATTTT; CDR3: CASSSSTGKYQPQHF
J: TRBJ2-5; size: few; V: TRBV27; D: TRBD2; DNA: TGTGCCAGCAGTTTATACAGCGGGAGTCTGTCAGAGACCCAGTACTTC; CDR3: CASSLYSGSLSETQYF
J: TRBJ1-2; size: NA; V: TRBV27; D: NA; DNA: TGTGCCAGCAGAACAGGGTTTGGCTACACCTTC; CDR3: CASRTGFGYTF
J: TRBJ2-1; size: NA; V: TRBV25-1; D: TRBD1; DNA: TGTGCCAGCAAAAAGGACAGGGAGTTCGATGAGCAGTTCTTC; CDR3: CASKKDREFDEQFF
J: TRBJ2-3; size: NA; V: TRBV24-1; D: TRBD2; DNA: TGTGCCACCAGTGGTTATAGCGGGGGTAACACAGATACGCAGTATTTT; CDR3: CATSGYSGGNTDTQYF
J: TRBJ2-7; size: NA; V: TRBV5-4; D: NA; DNA: TGTGCCAGCAGCTTGGCCCTTGCAGACCCTCTCGGGGAGTACTTC; CDR3: CASSLALADPLGEYF
J: TRBJ2-2; size: NA; V: TRBV9; D: TRBD1; DNA: TGTGCCAGCAGCGTTTCGGGACAGGCCTACACCGGGGAGCTGTTTTTT; CDR3: CASSVSGQAYTGELFF
J: TRBJ2-7; size: NA; V: TRBV11-3; D: TRBD1; DNA: TGTGCCAGCAGCCCCCGGGACAGCTCCTACGAGCAGTACTTC; CDR3: CASSPRDSSYEQYF
J: TRBJ2-2; size: NA; V: TRBV5-1; D: NA; DNA: TGCGCCAGCAGCTTGACTCAAACTGGGGAGCTGTTTTTT; CDR3: CASSLTQTGELFF
J: TRBJ2-1; size: NA; V: TRBV7-7; D: NA; DNA: TGTGCCAGCAGCCTACAAGCCAGGAAGAGCTCCTACAATGAGCAGTTCTTC; CDR3: CASSLQARKSSYNEQFF
J: TRBJ2-6; size: NA; V: TRBV27; D: NA; DNA: TGTGCCAGCAGTTCCCCTAGAACTGGGGCCAACGTCCTGACTTTC; CDR3: CASSSPRTGANVLTF